The source of this T cell receptor (beta chain) is a study of cytomegalovirus exposure and HLA in healthy donors. Study observations and caveats: Previous analysis showed most TCR beta V segments were productive about 90% or about 30% of the time. An analysis was carried out later, and it reportedly showed fewer N-insertions in an Asian-associated ancestry cluster than the approximately 710-donor mean. Later genetic work tied a missense DCLRE1C variant to beta-chain V and J trimming.

V was cut by 10 bases and J by 2 bases, with 18 bases left in between. Looked up from germline, CDR1 is LNHDA and CDR2 is SQIVND (reference sequence). The CDR3 has 15 amino acids. Points on this clone: What it binds is not known.

The PCR employed 60 Vbeta primers together with 13 Jbeta primers. The data were produced by immunoSEQ multiplex PCR, yet TCRdb's version contains in-frame clones alone and is incomplete. Of 100,000 to 150,000 clones in the sample, about 78% were seen once. Each donor was nominally healthy when sampled (though unrecorded immune exposures were likely). This clonotype was sampled from a human donor in good health. This chain uses TRBV19 with TRBJ2-1, with D perhaps TRBD1 (6 bases). Sequencing was done on a sample of PBMCs. This chain's CDR3 is CATKTTGSAYNEQFF. DNA for the CDR3: TGTGCCACCAAGACCACAGGGTCGGCCTACAATGAGCAGTTCTTC.